This T cell receptor (beta chain) was captured in a study of cytomegalovirus exposure and HLA in healthy donors. Study-wide results and limits: There were some public TCRs occurring in many donors, but most TCR sequences were rare.

The primer mix had 60 Vbeta and 13 Jbeta primers. The repertoire was sequenced with immunoSEQ multiplex PCR; TCRdb's copy has only in-frame clones and lacks some. Of some 150,000 clones in the sample, roughly 82% were seen once. As to this clone: Its antigen is not known.

The germline V gene encodes CDR1 LNHDA and CDR2 SQIVND (reference sequence). The CDR3 sequence is 16 residues long. Trimming at V came to 5 bases and at J to 0 bases, leaving 5 bases not matched to a gene. This sequence originates from a woman in her forties or fifties in good health and CMV-seropositive. Sequenced: PBMCs. This chain uses TRBV19 with TRBJ2-7; 12 bases are shared with TRBD1. In nucleotides, the CDR3 is TGTGCCAGTAGTCCTGGGACAGGGGGCATCTCCTACGAGCAGTACTTC. This translates into CASSPGTGGISYEQYF.